This T cell receptor beta chain is drawn from a study of blood T cell repertoires in COVID-19. As for the study in general: The samples span acute and convalescent COVID-19 from the United States, Italy and Spain.

V shed 5 bases, J shed 4 bases, and the junction held 4 bases outside the gene matches. This CDR3 comprises 13 residues. Germline CDR1 MNHEY, CDR2 SMNVEV (reference sequence). Per the original data handling: Reference gene primer amplification yielded estimated nucleated cell counts. The table came from immunoSEQ multiplex PCR; TCRdb's copy has only in-frame clones and leaves some out. The V and J calls and clone size come from that table; D and trimming were worked out from the DNA. The sample carries 200,000 or so clones, around 82% recorded once. Clinical histories supplied by participants themselves formed the basis of cohort assignment.

The receptor was derived from a man in his forties who had recovered from COVID-19. This chain links TRBV27 with TRBJ1-1; 7 bases are shared with TRBD1. Sample: PBMCs or T cells enriched from blood (not recorded which). CDR3: CASSLQGLTEAFF. The DNA for the CDR3 is TGTGCCAGCAGTCTACAGGGGCTCACTGAAGCTTTCTTT.